The 21 T cell receptor beta chains given below trace back to one sample, sequenced in a study of spatial heterogeneity in lung cancer. Each CDR3 protein gets one entry after TCRdb re-called the 5' RACE reads with MiXCR. The table shows 50,000 to 65,000 distinct CDR3 sequences, with approximately 7% occurring only once. Noted time point: sample taken at primary tumor resection. Sequencing was performed on whole RNA extracted from tumor and nontumor lung tissue, or from frozen PBMC, and the material was left unsorted. The material sequenced was PBMCs, taken at surgery. The receptors shown here come from a female donor with early-stage non-small cell lung cancer.

Many counts were recorded for this clonotype. The chain employs TRBV20-1 and TRBJ1-3, with TRBD1 identical over 7 bases. With 1 base clipped from V and 1 base from J, the junction kept 1 base outside the gene matches. CDR3 length equals 14 residues. Germline-derived CDR1 and CDR2 are DFQATT and SNEGSKA (reference sequence). The CDR3 region is CSARGTGSGNTIYF. CDR3 sequence (DNA): TGCAGTGCTAGAGGGACAGGATCTGGAAACACCATATATTTT.

V is TRBV6-5 and J is TRBJ2-5; TRBD1 or TRBD2 may be the D gene (5 bases each). Trimming cost V 5 bases and J 7 bases, with 17 bases left between them. Germline values: CDR1 MNHEY, CDR2 SVGAGI. This CDR3 spans 14 amino acids. CDR3 nucleotides: TGTGCCAGCAGTACCGGGACGGCGTTTGGGACCCAGTACTTC. The encoded protein is CASSTGTAFGTQYF.

The sample holds many counts of this clonotype. CDR3 sequence: CASSQGDRGKPEQFF. CDR3 bases: TGTGCCAGCAGCCAAGGGGACAGGGGGAAACCTGAGCAGTTCTTC. This chain links TRBV3-1 with TRBJ2-1; 11 bases are a match to TRBD1. The CDR3 is 15 amino acids. The V and J ends lost 1 base and 9 bases, in that order; junction bases with no gene match: 5. CDR1 is LGHDT and CDR2 is YNNKEL in the germline V gene (reference sequence).

Only a few counts were recorded for this clonotype. Relative to the germline gene, one junction end is altered; a read error may explain this. The chain employs TRBV28 and TRBJ2-7, with D tentatively TRBD1 or TRBD2 (5 bases each). CDR1 and CDR2 (germline): MDHEN, SYDVKM. There are 13 residues in the CDR3. The CDR3 DNA reads as TGTGCCAGCAGTCCGTACACTAGATCTTCAGGGCGCTTC. Its protein product is CASSPYTRSSGRF.

This clonotype appeared many times. The rearrangement links TRBV7-2 to TRBJ2-1; 10 bases map to TRBD2. Germline CDR1 is SGHTA and CDR2 is FQGNSA. The CDR3 totals 15 residues. The trim removed 0 bases at V and 7 bases at J, leaving 3 bases unmatched. The CDR3 region is CASSLALAGLNEQFF. The CDR3 DNA reads TGTGCCAGCAGCTTAGCACTAGCGGGGTTAAATGAGCAGTTCTTC.

This clonotype was observed many times. CDR3 loop: CSARGPAGAFF. CDR3 DNA: TGCAGTGCTAGAGGTCCGGCCGGGGCTTTCTTT. The chain has TRBV20-1 and TRBJ1-1; D gene unclear. This CDR3 comprises 11 residues. V lost 1 base to trimming and J lost 11 bases, with 11 bases between them. The germline CDR1 and CDR2 sequences are DFQATT and SNEGSKA (reference sequence).

This clonotype was detected a few times. The chain employs TRBV12-3 or TRBV12-4 and TRBJ2-7; perhaps TRBD1 as D (6 bases). The ends were cut back, 5 bases at V and 2 bases at J, with 10 bases in the middle. The length of the CDR3 is 13 residues. The CDR3 here is CASSRTGPYEQYF. DNA of the CDR3: TGTGCCAGCAGTAGAACAGGGCCCTACGAGCAGTACTTC.

This clonotype was recorded many times. The J gene is TRBJ2-2, the V gene TRBV5-1; TRBD1 or TRBD2 may be the D gene (5 bases each). The germline gives CDR1 SGHRS, CDR2 YFSETQ. This CDR3 contains 14 residues. V lost 0 bases and J lost 12, with 15 bases in between. The CDR3 DNA follows: TGCGCCAGCAGCTTGGCTTTTGGGACGTCGAAGCTGTTTTTT. This sequence encodes CASSLAFGTSKLFF.

This clonotype was found many times. The chain recombines TRBV28 with TRBJ1-5; D remains unclear. Trimming took off 3 bases at V and 1 base at J, with 10 bases between the two ends. CDR1 is MDHEN, CDR2 SYDVKM, per germline. CDR3 length equals 15 residues. As DNA, the CDR3 is TGTGCCAGCAGTTTGCCCGGCTCCAGCAATCAGCCCCAGCATTTT. Encoded protein: CASSLPGSSNQPQHF. The full variable domain, its missing parts supplied by reference TRBV28 and TRBJ1-5, is DVKVTQSSRYLVKRTGEKVFLECVQDMDHENMFWYRQDPGLGLRLIYFSYDVKMKEKGDIPEGYSVSREKKERFSLILESASTNQTSMYLCASSLPGSSNQPQHFGDGTRLSIL.

This clonotype has a count of ten or more. Here the CDR3 DNA reads TGTGCCAGCAGCTTAGTTAGCGGGGTAGGCAATGAGCAGTTCTTC. Translating it yields CASSLVSGVGNEQFF. The chain is built from TRBV7-8 and TRBJ2-1, with 8 bases fitting TRBD2. From germline, CDR1 is SGHVS and CDR2 FQNEAQ. CDR3 length: 15 residues. V trimming: 1 base; J trimming: 6 bases; junction bases outside the gene matches: 5.

Ten or more counts support this clonotype. CDR3 nucleotide sequence: TGTGCCAGCAGCTTATTGGTCTCCCGGGACACCTATTACGAGCAGTACTTC. The encoded protein is CASSLLVSRDTYYEQYF. J is TRBJ2-7 and V is TRBV7-2, with D maybe TRBD1 (6 bases). The CDR3 is 17 residues long. Trimming pared 2 bases from V and 4 bases from J, leaving 21 bases between. In germline, CDR1 is SGHTA, CDR2 FQGNSA.

There are many counts of this clonotype. The chain is built from TRBV6-1 and TRBJ2-7; D not certain. V was shortened by 5 bases and J by 4 bases, with 15 bases between the two germline ends. The CDR3 consists of 14 residues. The germline V gene has CDR1 MNHNS and CDR2 SASEGT. CDR3 region: CASSTIGFQYEQYF. In DNA, the CDR3 is TGTGCCAGCAGTACCATAGGGTTCCAATACGAGCAGTACTTC.

This chain links TRBV15 with TRBJ2-2; 7 bases are a match to TRBD1. Germline V gene data show CDR1 as LNHNV and CDR2 as YYDKDF (reference sequence). V gave up 0 bases and J gave up 4 bases; unmatched junction bases: 5. CDR3 length: 16 residues. CDR3 amino acids: CATSRDPDRTTGELFF. The CDR3 DNA is TGTGCCACCAGCAGAGATCCGGACAGGACCACCGGGGAGCTGTTTTTT.

The chain has TRBV27 and TRBJ2-7, with a possible D match to TRBD2 (6 bases). In germline, CDR1 is MNHEY, CDR2 SMNVEV (reference sequence). The V and J ends lost 7 bases and 5 bases respectively, with 15 bases between them. CDR3 length equals 13 residues. The CDR3 is CASMPWGVDEQYF. DNA of the CDR3: TGTGCCAGCATGCCATGGGGGGTCGACGAGCAGTACTTC.

This clonotype was counted many times. The chain has TRBV7-2 and TRBJ2-3; D unresolved. Germline V gene data show CDR1 as SGHTA and CDR2 as FQGNSA. Between the trimmed V and J ends, which lost 0 bases and 2 bases, there was a span of 15 bases. The CDR3 contains 17 residues. The CDR3 nucleotides read TGTGCCAGCAGCTTAGCGCTCATTGTCCTCAACACAGATACGCAGTATTTT. Protein sequence: CASSLALIVLNTDTQYF.

This clonotype occurred many times. The genes are TRBV2 and TRBJ1-6; D not resolved. The germline V and J ends were trimmed by 8 bases and 10 bases, with 9 bases remaining between them. Per the germline V gene, CDR1 is SNHLY and CDR2 is FYNNEI. This CDR3 is 11 amino acids long. The CDR3 is CASAQYSPLHF. CDR3 nucleotide sequence: TGTGCCAGCGCCCAGTACTCACCCCTCCACTTT.

Note on this clonotype: This may stem from a read error, because a much larger clone lies one nucleotide away. This chain joins TRBV2 and TRBJ2-3; tentative D call: TRBD2 (5 bases). Germline V CDR1 and CDR2: SNHLY, FYNNEI. The CDR3 extends over 13 amino acids. In nucleotides, the CDR3 is TGTGCCAGCAGTGAAATTCGGGAAGATGCGCAGTATTTT. As protein: CASSEIREDAQYF. Full variable domain (remainder filled in from reference TRBV2 and TRBJ2-3): EPEVTQTPSHQVTQMGQEVILRCVPISNHLYFYWYRQILGQKVEFLVSFYNNEISEKSEIFDDQFSVERPDGSNFTLKIRSTKLEDSAMYFCASSEIREDAQYFGPGTRLTVL.

In this sample, this clonotype turned up many times. The CDR3 carries no conserved terminal phenylalanine or tryptophan, so it likely arises from a read error. The limits of the CDR3 on the DNA are not certain, so only TCRdb's listed CDR3 is given. V usage is TRBV7-2 and J usage is TRBJ2-7; the tabulated D call, TRBD2, remains unverified against the DNA. A total of 12 residues make up the CDR3, ends included. Germline CDR1 reads SGHTA; CDR2 reads FQGNSA. CDR3 sequence reads: CASSFPGTSMSI.

This chain connects TRBV29-1 to TRBJ2-2, with 10 bases aligning to TRBD1. CDR3 length equals 14 residues. Trimming at V came to 7 bases and at J to 4 bases, leaving 6 bases not matched to a gene. Germline values: CDR1 SQVTM, CDR2 ANQGSEA. CDR3 protein: CSATGTGVTGELFF. For the CDR3, the DNA is TGCAGCGCTACCGGGACAGGGGTCACCGGGGAGCTGTTTTTT.

This clonotype was detected only a few times. J is TRBJ2-2 and V is TRBV5-1, with D unresolved. This CDR3 region has 14 residues. Germline-derived CDR1 and CDR2 are SGHRS and YFSETQ. Deletions cut 2 bases from V and 7 bases from J, with 12 bases between. CDR3 region: CASSFGGVIGELFF. The CDR3 DNA reads as TGCGCCAGCAGCTTTGGCGGCGTAATCGGGGAGCTGTTTTTT.

This clonotype turned up a few times. This chain joins TRBV27 and TRBJ2-6, with D uncertain. The germline V gene has CDR1 MNHEY and CDR2 SMNVEV (reference sequence). Trimming took off 6 bases at V and 0 bases at J, with 15 bases between the two ends. The CDR3 spans 17 residues. The CDR3 here is CASRELYSFSGANVLTF. The CDR3 DNA reads TGTGCCAGCAGGGAATTATACAGTTTCTCTGGGGCCAACGTCCTGACTTTC. Full variable domain (outside the CDR3, taken from reference TRBV27 and TRBJ2-6): EAQVTQNPRYLITVTGKKLTVTCSQNMNHEYMSWYRQDPGLGLRQIYYSMNVEVTDKGDVPEGYKVSRKEKRNFPLILESPSPNQTSLYFCASRELYSFSGANVLTFGAGSRLTVL.